This T cell receptor beta chain was captured by sequencing in a study of control samples from healthy donors and cancer patients (dated by TCRdb to 2020 to 2021). Library preparation was by the immunoSEQ multiplex PCR assay. TCRdb stores this immuneACCESS table with in-frame sequences only. Part of the clones is absent; in the studies checked, under half of the shortfall reflects unresolved V genes, and no reason is known for the rest. In all, the sample holds about 160,000 clones, and roughly 95% of those were seen once. The ten biggest clones cover approximately 4% of the sample. The CDR3 starts with the cysteine, ends with the phenylalanine, and has 18 residues. Only the CDR3 DNA is retained, 54 bases long and in frame from the first base. From the germline V gene (reference sequence), CDR1 is WNHNN and CDR2 is SYGVQD. Trimmed from V: 7 bases; trimmed from J: 1 base; junction bases lacking a gene match: 16.

Turning to this clone: The antigen it recognizes is unknown. Per-base quality was not reported, and no clone a single base away is much larger than it.

The chain uses TRBV10-1 and TRBJ1-5, and 7 junction bases match TRBD1. The sample taken for sequencing was blood. The source is a woman aged 55-69 years in good health. At the DNA level, the sequence is TGCGCCAGCACAAGACAGGGCGCCCTCTTGGTGAGCAATCAGCCCCAGCATTTT. Its coded protein is CASTRQGALLVSNQPQHF.